This T cell receptor beta chain emerged from a study of identifying expanded T cells in peripheral blood. Method: immunoSEQ multiplex PCR; TCRdb's copy keeps in-frame clones and lacks some. The sample lists around 82,000 clones; 80% to 85% were seen once. Germline V gene sequence: CDR1 SGDLS, CDR2 YYNGEE. This CDR3 has 14 residues. V lost 3 bases and J 0 bases, leaving 10 bases between the germline ends. Sequenced: blood. The receptor comes from a person aged 18-69 years in good health. The chain couples TRBV9 to TRBJ2-7, with D unresolved. The CDR3 region is CASSASPSSYEQYF. The DNA of the CDR3 is TGTGCCAGCAGCGCATCCCCGAGCTCCTACGAGCAGTACTTC.